The text below deals with one TCR beta chain. Antigen specificity is unknown. The junction differs from germline at one of its ends, possibly a read error. Constant-region priming of about 500 ng total RNA yielded TCR beta cDNA. Sequencing libraries for TCR beta derived from three nested multiplex PCR rounds that used slightly modified ARM-PCR. Use of TRBV1-TRBV30 forward primers with a C-beta reverse primer characterized the first two PCR rounds, which lasted about 9 cycles each. TCRdb reprocessed the multiplex PCR reads with MiXCR, giving one entry per CDR3 protein. Of more than 70,000 distinct CDR3 sequences listed, approximately 69% are singletons. Joint extraction of RNA and DNA used roughly 19-33 mg of bulk tissue that was unsorted. This sample is part of a study of tumor-infiltrating lymphocytes in primary liver carcinoma. Overall study: Sample counts of productive TCRbeta reads spanned roughly 3.5 to 8 million; these counts were similar across tissue types. Study-level findings and limits: Tumor-adjacent and tumor-blood pairs shared less of their repertoires than tumor region pairs shared.

Germline V lookup: CDR1 LGHNA, CDR2 YSLEER. This CDR3 is 15 amino acids long. The rearrangement links TRBV4-3 to TRBJ2-7; D is possibly TRBD1 (6 bases). The sequencing sample was made of tumor-adjacent normal liver tissue. This sequence was found in a man aged 40-49 years with primary liver carcinoma and hepatitis B virus infection. Here the CDR3 reads CASNQTWSGAYEQYF. The CDR3 DNA reads TGCGCCAGCAACCAAACTTGGTCAGGGGCCTACGAGCAGTACTTC.